This entry is about one TCR beta chain. What it recognizes is unknown. The treatment here: approximately nine-day PBMC culture with coronavirus spike peptide pools or control peptides (ViraFEST assay). Trimming took 1 base from V and 7 from J, leaving 10 bases between them. There are 13 residues in the CDR3. These data belong to a study of vaccination and CD4 T cells after COVID-19. General study findings and limits: Only post-vaccination samples contained a median roughly 90% of the reactive clones in convalescent patients.

Sequencing of cultured CD4+ T cell DNA used the Oncomine TCR Beta short-read assay. Cultures of CD4+ T cells served as the source for extracting genomic DNA. One entry per CDR3 protein results from TCRdb running MiXCR on the PCR reads. This table has 12,000 to 15,000 distinct CDR3 sequences, 40% to 65% appearing once. This receptor was obtained from a human donor who had recovered from COVID-19. V gene TRBV12-3 or TRBV12-4 combines with J gene TRBJ1-2; D is unresolved. The sample here was CD4+ T cells from blood, cultured in vitro, taken before SARS-CoV-2 vaccination. The CDR3 sequence: CASSLGRSRGYTF. CDR3 nucleotide sequence: TGTGCCAGCAGTTTAGGCAGATCGCGTGGCTACACCTTC.